Listed below are T cell receptor beta chains from one sample, sequenced in a study of OX40 agonist ivuxolimab in advanced cancers. Produced via immunoSEQ multiplex PCR; TCRdb's table is partial and in-frame only. The data hold 95,000 to 150,000 clones, with roughly 95% observed a single time. The sample here was CD4+ or CD8+ T cells sorted from blood, taken in a trial of the OX40 agonist ivuxolimab. The receptors were gathered from an adult with an advanced solid tumor such as melanoma, head and neck, liver or kidney cancer. CDR3s include the opening cysteine and the closing phenylalanine or tryptophan. The D gene is left open where the match is weak. The size of a clone is reported for some rows only, either as once, few or many, or as a class for expanded clones.

v_gene: TRBV9
abundance: .
j_gene: TRBJ2-1
d_gene: TRBD2
CDR3aa: CASSSLGGGALGEQFF
CDR3nt: TGTGCCAGCAGCTCCCTTGGCGGGGGGGCGCTAGGTGAGCAGTTCTTC

v_gene: TRBV2
abundance: once
j_gene: TRBJ2-6
d_gene: .
CDR3aa: CASSDPGSGANVLTF
CDR3nt: TGTGCCAGCAGTGACCCGGGGTCTGGGGCCAACGTCCTGACTTTC

v_gene: TRBV23-1
abundance: .
j_gene: TRBJ2-7
d_gene: TRBD1
CDR3aa: CASTRDRGRPYEQYF
CDR3nt: TGCGCCAGCACCCGGGACAGGGGTCGCCCCTACGAGCAGTACTTC

v_gene: TRBV7-9
abundance: .
j_gene: TRBJ2-1
d_gene: TRBD1
CDR3aa: CASSPDTEGRGLRNEQFF
CDR3nt: TGTGCCAGCAGCCCTGATACTGAGGGCAGGGGGCTTCGCAATGAGCAGTTCTTC

v_gene: TRBV7-9
abundance: once
j_gene: TRBJ2-1
d_gene: TRBD1
CDR3aa: CASSGRQGASYNEQFF
CDR3nt: TGTGCCAGCAGCGGGCGACAGGGAGCCTCCTACAATGAGCAGTTCTTC

v_gene: TRBV19
abundance: .
j_gene: TRBJ1-5
d_gene: TRBD1
CDR3aa: CASSIGDRGGNQPQHF
CDR3nt: TGTGCCAGTAGTATAGGGGACAGGGGCGGAAATCAGCCCCAGCATTTT

v_gene: TRBV5-1
abundance: once
j_gene: TRBJ2-1
d_gene: .
CDR3aa: CASNEDGSSYNEQFF
CDR3nt: TGCGCCAGCAACGAGGACGGGAGCTCCTACAATGAGCAGTTCTTC

v_gene: TRBV11-2
abundance: .
j_gene: TRBJ2-7
d_gene: .
CDR3aa: CASSLRGVEYYEQYF
CDR3nt: TGTGCCAGCAGCTTAAGAGGGGTCGAGTACTACGAGCAGTACTTC

v_gene: TRBV5-1
abundance: once
j_gene: TRBJ2-7
d_gene: TRBD2
CDR3aa: CASSLGGGGQYEQYF
CDR3nt: TGCGCCAGCAGCTTGGGAGGCGGGGGGCAATACGAGCAGTACTTC

v_gene: TRBV7-8
abundance: once
j_gene: TRBJ2-1
d_gene: TRBD2
CDR3aa: CASSPGLFGEQFF
CDR3nt: TGTGCCAGCAGCCCGGGACTATTTGGTGAGCAGTTCTTC

v_gene: TRBV5-1
abundance: .
j_gene: TRBJ1-2
d_gene: TRBD1
CDR3aa: CASSVGTVANYGYTF
CDR3nt: TGCGCCAGCAGCGTTGGGACAGTAGCTAACTATGGCTACACCTTC

v_gene: TRBV7-7
abundance: once
j_gene: TRBJ2-1
d_gene: TRBD2
CDR3aa: CASSLERGGSEQFF
CDR3nt: TGTGCCAGCAGCTTGGAGCGGGGGGGTAGTGAGCAGTTCTTC

v_gene: TRBV2
abundance: .
j_gene: TRBJ2-1
d_gene: .
CDR3aa: CASSALGTYNEQFF
CDR3nt: TGTGCCAGCAGTGCGCTCGGGACCTACAATGAGCAGTTCTTC

v_gene: TRBV5-4
abundance: .
j_gene: TRBJ1-1
d_gene: .
CDR3aa: CASSLEGTRNTEAFF
CDR3nt: TGTGCCAGCAGCTTGGAGGGGACAAGGAACACTGAAGCTTTCTTT

v_gene: TRBV15
abundance: .
j_gene: TRBJ2-5
d_gene: .
CDR3aa: CATSPLGLEARETQYF
CDR3nt: TGTGCCACCAGCCCGTTAGGACTTGAGGCGCGGGAGACCCAGTACTTC

v_gene: TRBV5-6
abundance: .
j_gene: TRBJ1-2
d_gene: .
CDR3aa: CASSSPYREGYTF
CDR3nt: TGTGCCAGCAGCTCACCCTACAGGGAAGGCTACACCTTC

v_gene: TRBV7-3
abundance: .
j_gene: TRBJ2-2
d_gene: TRBD2
CDR3aa: CASSFRTSGVTGELFF
CDR3nt: TGTGCCAGCAGCTTTCGGACTAGCGGGGTTACCGGGGAGCTGTTTTTT

v_gene: TRBV7-8
abundance: .
j_gene: TRBJ1-5
d_gene: .
CDR3aa: CASSPSPTSNQPQHF
CDR3nt: TGTGCCAGCAGCCCATCCCCCACCAGCAATCAGCCCCAGCATTTT

v_gene: TRBV19
abundance: .
j_gene: TRBJ2-3
d_gene: TRBD2
CDR3aa: CASSPLNLAGVTDTQYF
CDR3nt: TGTGCCAGTAGTCCGCTAAATTTAGCGGGAGTGACAGATACGCAGTATTTT

v_gene: TRBV4-3
abundance: once
j_gene: TRBJ2-3
d_gene: TRBD1
CDR3aa: CASSQATTGGATDTQYF
CDR3nt: TGCGCCAGCAGCCAAGCCACAACAGGGGGCGCTACAGATACGCAGTATTTT